Detailed here is one T cell receptor (beta chain). Its antigen is not known. Repertoires were generated with immunoSEQ multiplex PCR, while TCRdb's copy carries only in-frame clones and drops some. The sample has about 180,000 clones, 86% seen once. This sample stems from a study of cytomegalovirus exposure and HLA in healthy donors. About the study: The approximately 110 validation repertoires used a platform that matched the one used for the approximately 690 first-cohort repertoires, as a later analysis reported.

Study results and limitations: Most observed TCR sequences were rare, whereas some public TCRs were detected in many donors. Some TCR beta chains (about 180 of them) were listed as cytomegalovirus-associated.

From the 120-subject validation cohort, which was separate from the roughly 610-subject first cohort, the donors were drawn. This sequence originates from a man younger than 35 in good health and CMV-seropositive. Sequencing input: PBMCs.

The CDR3 sequence is CASVGSTTHTSTDTQYF. CDR3 DNA: TGTGCCAGCGTTGGATCGACAACCCACACTAGCACAGATACGCAGTATTTT. The V and J genes are TRBV2 and TRBJ2-3; D gene unclear. V was cut by 8 bases and J by 0 bases, with 21 bases left in between. This CDR3 spans 17 amino acids. In germline, CDR1 is SNHLY, CDR2 FYNNEI.